Presented here are 15 T cell receptor beta chains from one specimen sequenced in a study of shared clonotypes between healthy human individuals. As defined, naive CD8 cells were CD45RO-negative and positively selected for CCR7, with terminally differentiated effector memory CD45RA+ cells excluded. Assay: immunoSEQ multiplex PCR; the TCRdb copy retains only in-frame clones and omits some. The sample lists around 2,000,000 clones, around 96% occurring once. Sequences were obtained from naive CD8+ T cells sorted from blood. All receptors come from a man younger than 30 in good health.

The gene calls are TRBV5-6 and TRBJ1-1; the D gene is possibly TRBD1 (6 bases). This CDR3 comprises 14 residues. Trimming shortened V by 4 bases and J by 0 bases, and 10 bases separated the two germline ends. CDR1 and CDR2 from the germline V gene are SGHDT and YYEEEE. The DNA of the CDR3 is TGTGCCAGCAGCGATCGGACAGTGAACACTGAAGCTTTCTTT. Its translation: CASSDRTVNTEAFF. The entire variable domain, with the rest obtained from reference TRBV5-6 and TRBJ1-1, is as follows: DAGVTQSPTHLIKTRGQQVTLRCSPKSGHDTVSWYQQALGQGPQFIFQYYEEEERQRGNFPDRFSGHQFPNYSSELNVNALLLGDSALYLCASSDRTVNTEAFFGQGTRLTVV.

Only one count was recorded for this clone. V usage is TRBV14 and J usage is TRBJ2-3, with no clear D. The V end was cut by 2 bases, the J end by 1 base, with 4 bases between. Looked up from germline, CDR1 is SGHDN and CDR2 is FVKESK. This CDR3 is 13 amino acids long. DNA for the CDR3: TGTGCCAGCAGCCAATGGGGCACAGATACGCAGTATTTT. It codes for CASSQWGTDTQYF.

The V and J genes are TRBV7-3 and TRBJ2-2, with 9 nucleotides matching TRBD2. The CDR3 consists of 16 residues. V was pared by 0 bases and J by 5 bases, with 4 bases of the junction left unmatched. CDR1 and CDR2 from the germline V gene are SGHTA and FQGTGA. The CDR3 reads CASSLTLAGATGELFF. As DNA, the CDR3 is TGTGCCAGCAGCTTAACGTTAGCGGGGGCGACCGGGGAGCTGTTTTTT.

This clone turned up a few times. CDR3 amino acids: CASSRGDGGYTF. The CDR3 DNA is TGTGCCAGCAGTCGAGGGGATGGCGGCTACACCTTC. The gene calls are TRBV11-2 and TRBJ1-2, with D perhaps TRBD1 (5 bases). With 6 bases removed from V and 8 bases from J, the gap between germline ends came to 13 bases. CDR3 length: 12 amino acids. Germline CDR1 reads SGHAT; CDR2 reads FQNNGV.

The J gene is TRBJ2-7, the V gene TRBV12-5; 9 nucleotides line up with TRBD1. V shed 0 bases and J 6 bases; nucleotides not matched to a gene: 12. The CDR3 has 17 amino acids. CDR1 and CDR2 (germline): LGHNT, FRNRAP. For the CDR3, the DNA is TGTGCTAGTGGTTTGGTAGAACAGGGGGCGGTTTTGGCCGAGCAGTACTTC. This translates into CASGLVEQGAVLAEQYF.

J is TRBJ2-5 and V is TRBV5-6, with TRBD2 matching 11 bases. CDR1 is SGHDT and CDR2 is YYEEEE in the germline V gene. V gave up 4 bases and J gave up 11 bases; unmatched junction bases: 10. The CDR3 loop spans 14 amino acids. CDR3 nucleotides: TGTGCCAGCAGCATGGACACTAGCGGGAGTGATCAGTACTTC. Amino acids: CASSMDTSGSDQYF.

The chain uses TRBV9 and TRBJ2-7, with D tentatively TRBD1 or TRBD2 (5 bases each). Germline values: CDR1 SGDLS, CDR2 YYNGEE. The CDR3 sequence is 14 residues long. V lost 4 bases and J 2 bases, leaving 13 bases between the germline ends. CDR3 sequence: CASSLGDGTYEQYF. For the CDR3, the DNA is TGTGCCAGCAGCCTGGGGGACGGGACCTACGAGCAGTACTTC. Full variable domain (outside the CDR3, taken from reference TRBV9 and TRBJ2-7): DSGVTQTPKHLITATGQRVTLRCSPRSGDLSVYWYQQSLDQGLQFLIQYYNGEERAKGNILERFSAQQFPDLHSELNLSSLELGDSALYFCASSLGDGTYEQYFGPGTRLTVT.

This clone was counted once. V usage is TRBV7-9 and J usage is TRBJ2-7; D unclear. Looked up from germline, CDR1 is SEHNR and CDR2 is FQNEAQ (reference sequence). The ends were cut back, 3 bases at V and 3 bases at J, with 12 bases in the middle. The CDR3 is made up of 14 amino acids. DNA for the CDR3: TGTGCCAGCAGCTTTCTGCAGGCCAACTACGAGCAGTACTTC. Protein product: CASSFLQANYEQYF.

The CDR3 sequence: CAWQAGGSTDTQYF. CDR3 nucleotides: TGTGCCTGGCAAGCGGGGGGGAGCACAGATACGCAGTATTTT. The rearrangement uses TRBV30 and TRBJ2-3, with TRBD2 matching 10 bases. After removal of 5 bases from V and 0 bases from J, the junction contained 2 bases not matched to a gene. The germline V gene has CDR1 GTSNPN and CDR2 SVGIG (reference sequence). The CDR3 loop spans 14 amino acids.

V gene TRBV7-9 combines with J gene TRBJ1-1; D may be TRBD1 (5 bases). This CDR3 spans 10 amino acids. V was trimmed by 8 bases and J by 11 bases, leaving 12 bases between them. Germline assignment: CDR1 SEHNR and CDR2 FQNEAQ (reference sequence). The CDR3 region has the DNA TGTGCCAGCGGGGCACGGCAGGCTTTCTTT. It specifies CASGARQAFF.

The CDR3 reads CASSDSTRLMGHEQYF. The CDR3 DNA reads TGTGCCAGCAGTGACAGTACCCGGCTAATGGGTCACGAGCAGTACTTC. This chain joins TRBV2 and TRBJ2-7; D is unresolved. This CDR3 has 16 residues. V lost 3 bases and J 5 bases, leaving 20 bases between the germline ends. Germline CDR1 SNHLY, CDR2 FYNNEI.

The gene calls are TRBV27 and TRBJ2-7; 8 bases fit TRBD1. Unmatched junction bases numbered 4, after V lost 1 base and J lost 5 bases. The CDR3 totals 14 residues. Germline V lookup: CDR1 MNHEY, CDR2 SMNVEV (reference sequence). CDR3 residues: CASSLLAGQDEQYF. CDR3 bases: TGTGCCAGCAGTTTATTGGCGGGACAGGACGAGCAGTACTTC.

The V gene is TRBV13, the J gene TRBJ1-3; no definite D call. Germline loops: CDR1 PRHDT, CDR2 FYEKMQ (reference sequence). Trimming took off 5 bases at V and 6 bases at J, with 11 bases between the two ends. There are 13 residues in the CDR3. The CDR3, as DNA: TGTGCCAGCAGCCCCAACGCACCAAACACCATATATTTT. It yields the protein CASSPNAPNTIYF.

This clone was observed a single time. This rearrangement joins TRBV5-1 to TRBJ2-2; D is uncertain. With 0 bases removed from V and 3 bases from J, the gap between germline ends came to 15 bases. CDR3 length: 17 amino acids. Germline CDR1 is SGHRS and CDR2 is YFSETQ. The DNA for the CDR3 is TGCGCCAGCAGCTTGGTCCTTCCAAGATGGGACACCGGGGAGCTGTTTTTT. Translating it yields CASSLVLPRWDTGELFF.

The chain is built from TRBV4-1 and TRBJ2-7; D may be TRBD2 (5 bases). V gave up 4 bases and J gave up 5 bases, with 12 bases separating them. This CDR3 is 13 amino acids long. From germline, CDR1 is MGHRA and CDR2 YSYEKL. As DNA, the CDR3 is TGCGCCAGCAGCCCAGTCGGGATTCACGAGCAGTACTTC. It specifies CASSPVGIHEQYF.